What follows are 6 T cell receptor beta chains derived from one specimen sequenced in a study of human T cells and chemical hapten exposure. The time point here: patch test 3, about 24 weeks after DPC sensitization. Specified treatment: therapeutic diphenylcyclopropenone sensitization with weekly scalp DPC. TCRdb re-analysed the RACE reads in MiXCR, keeping a single row per CDR3 protein. This table holds over 150,000 distinct CDR3 sequences, 28% found once. Sequenced material: whole blood, taken in connection with sensitization to the hapten diphenylcyclopropenone (DPC). All receptors come from a woman aged 18-30 years with alopecia areata. Some clones in this sample may be carry-over from other donors' samples.

This rearrangement joins TRBV18 to TRBJ2-1; TRBD2 matches 14 bases. CDR3 length: 18 residues. Germline CDR1 is KGHSH and CDR2 is LQKENI. The V segment lost 6 bases and the J segment 10 bases; nucleotides outside the gene matches: 17. CDR3: CASSLRPTGLAGDREQFF. For the CDR3, the DNA is TGTGCCAGCTCCCTACGACCGACGGGACTAGCGGGAGATAGGGAGCAGTTCTTC.

This clonotype was observed a handful of times. The rearrangement uses TRBV9 and TRBJ2-1; the D is unclear. The CDR3 covers 13 residues. V lost 4 bases and J lost 8, with 13 bases in between. Germline V lookup: CDR1 SGDLS, CDR2 YYNGEE. The CDR3 sequence is CASSKVVEDEQFF. The CDR3 nucleotides read TGTGCCAGCAGCAAGGTGGTTGAGGATGAGCAGTTCTTC.

The V call is TRBV7-2, the J call TRBJ2-2; D call uncertain. CDR3 length: 13 amino acids. Per germline, CDR1 SGHTA and CDR2 FQGNSA. V gave up 0 bases and J gave up 6 bases, with 5 bases separating them. The CDR3 nucleotides are TGTGCCAGCAGCTTAGCAGGGTCCGGGGAGCTGTTTTTT. Amino acids: CASSLAGSGELFF.

CDR3 in DNA: TGCGCCAGCAGCTTGTCGGTCGGAAGTCAGCCCCAGCATTTT. This sequence encodes CASSLSVGSQPQHF. The chain has TRBV5-1 and TRBJ1-5; D call uncertain. CDR1 and CDR2 (germline): SGHRS, YFSETQ. Deletions cut 1 base from V and 6 bases from J, with 11 bases between. The CDR3 runs 14 residues.

The rearrangement uses TRBV7-2 and TRBJ1-3, with D unclear. This CDR3 is built from 15 residues. Trimming removed 1 base from V and 3 bases from J, with 10 bases in between. Germline V CDR1 and CDR2: SGHTA, FQGNSA. The CDR3, as DNA: TGTGCCAGCAGCTTAGTACCGGACTATGGAAACACCATATATTTT. It yields the protein CASSLVPDYGNTIYF.

The V and J genes are TRBV4-3 and TRBJ1-3; D not resolved. CDR1 and CDR2 from the germline V gene are LGHNA and YSLEER. The CDR3 contains 17 residues. V was shortened by 2 bases and J by 2 bases, with 16 bases between the two germline ends. DNA of the CDR3: TGCGCCAGCAGCCAAAGCTCGACGGGAGTGACTGGAAACACCATATATTTT. The encoded protein is CASSQSSTGVTGNTIYF.